The clone carrying this T cell receptor (beta chain) came up a few times. The antigen is unknown. The source of the sample is a study of T cells in Graves' hyperthyroidism and ophthalmopathy. Germline CDR1 and CDR2: LGHNA and YNFKEQ. This CDR3 comprises 15 residues. Trimming took off 3 bases at V and 6 bases at J, with 14 bases between the two ends. The patients, who ranged from 18 to 65 in age, presented with newly diagnosed hyperthyroidism lasting under 2 months. Study-level points and caveats: Stable hyperthyroidism was told apart from ophthalmopathy by a model built on 13 V-J features. A median around six months before onset, the model predicted ophthalmopathy.

The investigators amplified TCR beta CDR3 regions from RNA transcripts. Carried out on the TCR CDR3, a first-round RT-PCR used the HTBI primer set. TCRdb passed the multiplex PCR reads through MiXCR, listing each CDR3 protein once. The sample lists around 800,000 distinct CDR3 sequences, over 35% occurring once. This clonotype originated in a man between 18 and 29 years old with Graves' hyperthyroidism. The gene calls are TRBV4-2 and TRBJ2-2, with D possibly being TRBD2 (6 bases). Sequenced input: blood. Here the CDR3 DNA reads TGTGCCAGCAGCCACGGTGGGCGGGAATCCGGGGAGCTGTTTTTT. This translates into CASSHGGRESGELFF.